The clone carrying this TCR beta chain was counted a single time. Its antigen remains unknown. This CDR3 region has 14 residues. Trimming at V came to 5 bases and at J to 5 bases, leaving 7 bases not matched to a gene. Germline loops: CDR1 SEHNR, CDR2 FQNEAQ (reference sequence). This sample was included in a study of T cell responses to AZD1222 COVID-19 vaccine. Study findings and constraints: Two AZD1222 administrations were followed by greater Spike-specific TCR breadth and depth. The donor cohort was predominantly white British with a female majority, and clonal diversity may have been underestimated.

Repertoires were generated with immunoSEQ multiplex PCR, while TCRdb's copy carries only in-frame clones and drops some. The sample has 90,000 to 130,000 clones; about 90% are singletons. J is TRBJ2-7 and V is TRBV7-9, with 9 bases that match TRBD1. The TCR was taken from an adult in good health. Here the sequenced sample was peripheral blood, taken on day 0 of AZD1222 vaccination. CDR3 in DNA: TGTGCCAGCAGCCCCCGGGACAGGGTCCACGAGCAGTACTTC. This codes for CASSPRDRVHEQYF.